One and the same sample provided the 26 T cell receptor beta chains below, sequenced in a study of T cells in Graves' hyperthyroidism and ophthalmopathy. The investigators amplified TCR beta CDR3 regions from RNA transcripts. RT-PCR in the first round (using the HTBI primer set) targeted the TCR CDR3. In TCRdb, the multiplex PCR reads were re-called with MiXCR into one record per CDR3 protein. The data contain roughly 400,000 distinct CDR3 sequences, around 15% of them seen just once; the ten biggest clones take up around 30%. Sample: blood. These receptors were obtained from a man aged 50 to 60 with Graves' ophthalmopathy.

This clonotype was counted between two and nine times. The gene calls are TRBV5-6 and TRBJ2-3, with 15 bases aligning to TRBD2. This CDR3 has 18 residues. Losses at the gene ends were 1 base for V and 6 bases for J; bases not matched to a gene: 9. Germline CDR1 and CDR2: SGHDT and YYEEEE. The CDR3 loop reads CASSLRTSGRAGVDTQYF. CDR3 DNA: TGTGCCAGCAGCTTGAGGACTAGCGGGAGGGCCGGGGTGGATACGCAGTATTTT.

This clonotype was picked up many times. This rearrangement joins TRBV13 to TRBJ2-5; 14 bases agree with TRBD2. Germline CDR1 is PRHDT and CDR2 is FYEKMQ (reference sequence). The CDR3 is made up of 17 amino acids. V shed 5 bases, J shed 1 base, and the junction held 6 bases outside the gene matches. This chain's CDR3 is CASSPLGLAGVQETQYF. CDR3 sequence (DNA): TGTGCCAGCAGCCCGCTGGGACTAGCGGGAGTCCAAGAGACCCAGTACTTC.

This clonotype has a handful of counts. The rearrangement uses TRBV27 and TRBJ1-1; a weak D match, TRBD1 (5 bases). The CDR3 is 14 residues long. Trimming stripped 8 bases from V and 1 base from J, with 14 bases between. Per germline, CDR1 MNHEY and CDR2 SMNVEV (reference sequence). The CDR3 nucleotides are TGTGCCAGCGCAATACAGGAGTCGAACACTGAAGCTTTCTTT. Translated: CASAIQESNTEAFF.

This clonotype was picked up many times. The rearrangement joins TRBV7-2 to TRBJ2-3, with 7 bases that match TRBD2. The CDR3 totals 13 residues. From germline, CDR1 is SGHTA and CDR2 FQGNSA. V lost 5 bases, J lost 1 base, and 0 bases stayed unmatched. The CDR3 nucleotides read TGTGCCAGCAGCAGCGGGGGCACAGATACGCAGTATTTT. Residues: CASSSGGTDTQYF.

The chain uses TRBV24-1 and TRBJ2-4; D not resolved. CDR1 is KGHDR and CDR2 is SFDVKD in the germline V gene. The CDR3 is 13 amino acids. Trimming took 3 bases from V and 8 from J, leaving 10 bases between them. The CDR3 region has the DNA TGTGCCACCAGTGATGGCTTTTCGGACATTCAGTACTTC. Residues: CATSDGFSDIQYF.

This clonotype came up many times. This rearrangement joins TRBV3-1 to TRBJ2-7; 7 bases map to TRBD1. CDR1 LGHDT and CDR2 YNNKEL come from the germline V gene (reference sequence). CDR3 length: 15 residues. Unmatched junction bases numbered 6, after V lost 0 bases and J lost 4 bases. CDR3 nucleotides: TGTGCCAGCAGCCAAGATCCGGGACAGCAATACGAGCAGTACTTC. Protein: CASSQDPGQQYEQYF.

This clonotype was detected ten times or more. The chain couples TRBV15 to TRBJ1-2; weak D call: TRBD1 (5 bases). Trimming removed 3 bases from V and 2 bases from J, with 10 bases in between. From germline, CDR1 is LNHNV and CDR2 YYDKDF (reference sequence). The CDR3 sequence is 14 residues long. Here the CDR3 DNA reads TGTGCCACCAGCAGCGCAACAGGCAACTATGGCTACACCTTC. Protein: CATSSATGNYGYTF.

The V and J genes are TRBV18 and TRBJ2-3; D may be TRBD1 (5 bases). Trimming removed 2 bases at V and 2 bases at J, with 17 bases between. The germline gives CDR1 KGHSH, CDR2 LQKENI. The CDR3 contains 17 residues. CDR3 sequence (DNA): TGTGCCAGCTCACCAAATGGGGCCTCACCCTCCACAGATACGCAGTATTTT. It encodes CASSPNGASPSTDTQYF.

The CDR3: CSVEDRAAAEAFF. The CDR3 DNA reads TGCAGCGTTGAAGACCGGGCAGCGGCTGAAGCTTTCTTT. This chain joins TRBV29-1 and TRBJ1-1; D not resolved. CDR3 length equals 13 residues. Germline CDR1 reads SQVTM; CDR2 reads ANQGSEA. With 0 bases removed from V and 6 bases from J, the gap between germline ends came to 11 bases.

The V and J genes are TRBV4-1 and TRBJ2-7; 11 nucleotides align to TRBD1. This CDR3 has 16 residues. Trimming cost V 0 bases and J 3 bases; bases outside gene matches: 4. The V gene's germline CDR1 is MGHRA and CDR2 YSYEKL. CDR3 nucleotide sequence: TGCGCCAGCAGCCAAGAGGGGGGACAGGGGGGCTACGAGCAGTACTTC. Residues: CASSQEGGQGGYEQYF.

This rearrangement joins TRBV9 to TRBJ1-4; 10 nucleotides agree with TRBD1. J lost 7 bases, V lost 3 bases, and 6 bases had no gene match. Per germline, CDR1 SGDLS and CDR2 YYNGEE. CDR3 length: 15 amino acids. CDR3 coding DNA: TGTGCCAGCAGCGGAATGACAGGGGGCGGTGAAAAACTGTTTTTT. Translating it yields CASSGMTGGGEKLFF.

This clonotype was picked up many times. Being one base from a much bigger clone, this may be a read error. The genes are TRBV12-3 or TRBV12-4 and TRBJ1-2; the match to TRBD1 covers 7 bases. V was pared by 6 bases and J by 4 bases, with 5 bases of the junction left unmatched. The CDR3 has 13 amino acids. This chain's CDR3 is CASSQTGTYGYTF. The CDR3 DNA sequence: TGTGCCAGCAGCCAGACAGGGACCTATGGCTACACCTTC.

This clonotype was observed at least ten times. The gene calls are TRBV20-1 and TRBJ2-4; D is uncertain. CDR3 length equals 18 residues. The V end was cut by 1 base, the J end by 0 bases, with 19 bases between. Germline CDR1 and CDR2: DFQATT and SNEGSKA (reference sequence). CDR3 sequence: CSARGLAVSAVAKNIQYF. The DNA for the CDR3 is TGCAGTGCTAGAGGACTGGCGGTATCTGCGGTAGCCAAAAACATTCAGTACTTC.

The CDR3 DNA reads as TGTGCCACCAGTGACCCGGGTAGCGGGAGGGGCAATGAGCAGTTCTTC. It is translated as CATSDPGSGRGNEQFF. The gene calls are TRBV24-1 and TRBJ2-1, with TRBD2 matching 11 bases. This CDR3 spans 16 amino acids. Germline V gene data show CDR1 as KGHDR and CDR2 as SFDVKD. The V gene end was trimmed by 4 bases and the J gene end by 6 bases; junction bases not matched to a gene: 7.

At least ten counts were recorded for this clonotype. J is TRBJ2-1 and V is TRBV10-3; 13 bases fit TRBD2. V was clipped by 3 bases and J by 8 bases; unmatched bases: 4. CDR3 length: 15 amino acids. CDR1 ENHRY and CDR2 SYGVKD come from the germline V gene. The CDR3 nucleotides are TGTGCCATCAGTGACGGGACTAGCGGGACCTATGAGCAGTTCTTC. It codes for CAISDGTSGTYEQFF.

This clonotype was detected many times. V is TRBV7-8 and J is TRBJ2-1; tentatively, D is TRBD2 (5 bases). V was pared by 0 bases and J by 3 bases, with 18 bases between. This CDR3 contains 18 residues. Germline-derived CDR1 and CDR2 are SGHVS and FQNEAQ. Here the CDR3 reads CASSLAKVRGYLYNEQFF. As DNA, the CDR3 is TGTGCCAGCAGCTTAGCTAAAGTTCGGGGTTATCTCTACAATGAGCAGTTCTTC.

There are many counts of this clonotype. This chain links TRBV20-1 with TRBJ2-7; unclear D gene. This CDR3 comprises 12 residues. The germline CDR1 and CDR2 sequences are DFQATT and SNEGSKA (reference sequence). Deletions cut 0 bases from V and 7 bases from J, with 10 bases between. CDR3 region: CSARDRAREQYF. The CDR3 DNA follows: TGCAGTGCTAGAGATCGGGCCAGGGAGCAGTACTTC.

This clonotype was recorded at least ten times. J is TRBJ2-1 and V is TRBV7-3; 8 bases are shared with TRBD2. In germline, CDR1 is SGHTA, CDR2 FQGTGA. The V segment lost 0 bases and the J segment 8 bases; nucleotides outside the gene matches: 9. The CDR3 covers 16 residues. CDR3 bases: TGTGCCAGCAGCTTAACTGCGAGCGGGAGACTCGATGAGCAGTTCTTC. The encoded protein is CASSLTASGRLDEQFF. Full variable domain (rest looked up from reference TRBV7-3 and TRBJ2-1): GAGVSQTPSNKVTEKGKYVELRCDPISGHTALYWYRQSLGQGPEFLIYFQGTGAADDSGLPNDRFFAVRPEGSVSTLKIQRTERGDSAVYLCASSLTASGRLDEQFFGPGTRLTVL.

The rearrangement links TRBV19 to TRBJ2-1; no reliable D call. Per germline, CDR1 LNHDA and CDR2 SQIVND (reference sequence). V was pared by 1 base and J by 8 bases, with 12 bases between. CDR3 length: 14 amino acids. The CDR3 DNA reads TGTGCCAGTAGTATAGGGGTTGGTCTAGATGAGCAGTTCTTC. Its translation is CASSIGVGLDEQFF.

This clonotype has only a few counts. The gene calls are TRBV6-1 and TRBJ2-5; 8 bases are a match to TRBD2. The germline CDR1 and CDR2 sequences are MNHNS and SASEGT. CDR3 length: 15 amino acids. J lost 5 bases, V lost 10 bases, and 15 bases had no gene match. The CDR3 DNA reads as TGTGCCACAAGTTCAGCGGGAGCACGGGTTGAGACCCAGTACTTC. Residues: CATSSAGARVETQYF.

There are a few counts of this clonotype. This sequence joins TRBV10-3 and TRBJ2-1, with a possible D match to TRBD2 (5 bases). CDR3 length equals 11 residues. The ends were cut back, 8 bases at V and 5 bases at J, with 7 bases in the middle. Germline values: CDR1 ENHRY, CDR2 SYGVKD. CDR3 sequence (DNA): TGTGCCATCGAGAGGGACAATGAGCAGTTCTTC. As protein: CAIERDNEQFF.

This clonotype was seen a handful of times. The chain recombines TRBV29-1 with TRBJ2-1; D could derive from TRBD1 or TRBD2 (7 bases each). V lost 6 bases to trimming and J lost 6 bases, with 18 bases between them. This CDR3 contains 14 residues. Germline loops: CDR1 SQVTM, CDR2 ANQGSEA. The CDR3 protein is CSVGGRTGVNEQFF. In DNA form, the CDR3 reads TGCAGCGTGGGAGGGCGGACAGGCGTCAATGAGCAGTTCTTC.

J is TRBJ2-6 and V is TRBV12-3 or TRBV12-4; D not resolved. The CDR3 runs 15 residues. V gave up 3 bases and J gave up 0 bases, with 6 bases separating them. CDR3 coding DNA: TGTGCCAGCAGTTTCGACGGCTCTGGGGCCAACGTCCTGACTTTC. Encoded protein: CASSFDGSGANVLTF.

This clonotype was recorded only once. The chain is built from TRBV15 and TRBJ2-1, with D maybe TRBD1 (6 bases). V lost 3 bases, J lost 9 bases, and 18 bases lay in between. This CDR3 contains 15 residues. Germline V CDR1 and CDR2: LNHNV, YYDKDF (reference sequence). CDR3 sequence: CATSSGTLDSSEQFF. CDR3 DNA: TGTGCCACCAGCAGCGGGACACTGGACTCCAGTGAGCAGTTCTTC.

This clonotype came up a few times. The CDR3 protein is CASSRETGGVRVTGELFF. The CDR3 bases are TGTGCCAGCAGCCGAGAGACAGGGGGGGTTAGAGTGACCGGGGAGCTGTTTTTT. The rearrangement uses TRBV3-1 and TRBJ2-2, with 9 bases identical to TRBD1. V shed 4 bases and J 5 bases; nucleotides not matched to a gene: 14. Germline loops: CDR1 LGHDT, CDR2 YNNKEL (reference sequence). The CDR3 has 18 amino acids.

This clonotype has a count of ten or more. This chain links TRBV20-1 with TRBJ1-1, with D maybe TRBD1 (5 bases). This CDR3 contains 15 residues. Germline CDR1 reads DFQATT; CDR2 reads SNEGSKA (reference sequence). V dropped 0 bases and J dropped 1 base, with 12 bases sitting between them. The CDR3 DNA reads as TGCAGTGCTAGAGATCCTGGCAGGGCGAACACTGAAGCTTTCTTT. This translates into CSARDPGRANTEAFF.